This T cell receptor (beta chain) was retrieved from a study of cytotoxic CD8 clonotypes in ibrutinib-treated CLL. Study summary: Among the patients, 10 to 11 presented as relapsed/refractory and over 14 as treatment-naive; 17 showed unmutated IGHV.

The germline gives CDR1 MNHEY, CDR2 SMNVEV (reference sequence). V lost 0 bases and J 5 bases, leaving 5 bases between the germline ends. This CDR3 comprises 13 residues. A few counts support this clone. The antigen is unknown. Study conclusions and caveats: Increased clonality at ibrutinib response gave way to a return toward baseline at progression.

Depths of 1 in 200,000 to 1 in 1 million T cells were the sequencing target. Clones were read by immunoSEQ multiplex PCR, and TCRdb kept only the in-frame ones, dropping some. This sample has 130,000 to 150,000 clones, with roughly 83% found just once. The sequence was obtained from a human donor with chronic lymphocytic leukemia. The rearrangement uses TRBV27 and TRBJ1-5; D gene ambiguous. This specimen consisted of PBMCs, obtained after 12 months of ibrutinib treatment. The CDR3 DNA follows: TGTGCCAGCAGTTTATCGAAGGATCAGCCCCAGCATTTT. Residues: CASSLSKDQPQHF.